This T cell receptor (beta chain) was found in a study of T cells expressing NK-cell markers. CDR1 is MNHNY, CDR2 SVGAGI, per germline (reference sequence). The CDR3 is made up of 15 amino acids. TCRdb reworked the 5' RACE reads into one entry per CDR3 protein, no DNA. The table lists about 370,000 distinct CDR3 sequences. This chain uses TRBV6-6 with TRBJ2-1. The specimen was blood T cells: a sorted CD56 or NKG2C T cell subset, CD4+ or CD8+ T cells, or bulk PBMC T cells (not recorded which). This TCR derives from a woman in her 50s in good health. The CDR3 here is CASSYTAHTYNEQFF.